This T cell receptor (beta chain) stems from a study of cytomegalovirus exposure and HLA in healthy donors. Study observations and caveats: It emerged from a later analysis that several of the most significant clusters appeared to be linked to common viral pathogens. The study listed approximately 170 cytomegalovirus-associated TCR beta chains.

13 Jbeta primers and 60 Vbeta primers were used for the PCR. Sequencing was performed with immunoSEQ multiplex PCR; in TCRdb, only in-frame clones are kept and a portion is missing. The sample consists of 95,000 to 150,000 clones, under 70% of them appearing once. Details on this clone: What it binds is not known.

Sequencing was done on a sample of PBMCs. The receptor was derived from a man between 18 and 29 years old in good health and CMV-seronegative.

The CDR3 DNA reads TGTGCCAGCAGCATACCTCAGGGAGCCAAAAACATTCAGTACTTC. Translated: CASSIPQGAKNIQYF. The V gene is TRBV7-9, the J gene TRBJ2-4, with D perhaps matching TRBD1 (5 bases). Germline V CDR1 and CDR2: SEHNR, FQNEAQ (reference sequence). Trimming stripped 5 bases from V and 0 bases from J, with 11 bases between. This CDR3 contains 15 residues.